A selection of T cell receptor beta chains follows, all from one sample in a study of blood T cell repertoires in COVID-19. Only in-frame clones appear in the TCRdb table, and some are missing; sequencing was by immunoSEQ multiplex PCR. The table records around 9,200 clones, about 90% of them present only once. What was sequenced was peripheral blood. These receptor sequences come from a man aged 55 to 70 with acute or convalescent COVID-19. Both conserved end residues are trimmed from each CDR3.

>TRBV2|TRBJ2-3
ATPEGFFSTDTQY
>TRBV18|TRBJ1-3
ASSDQGSGNTIY
>TRBV19|TRBJ1-1
ASSMGGEAF
>TRBV15|TRBJ1-5
ATSRDTQGARLQPQH
>TRBV19|TRBJ2-6
ASNPRVRGANVLT
>TRBV5-4|TRBJ1-1
ASSPTDRNTEAF
>TRBV19|TRBJ1-1
ASSLGTDEAF
>TRBV11-2|TRBJ2-3
ASSFRTGRYTQY
>TRBV10-2|TRBJ1-5
ASSDTRGGRGNQPQH
>TRBV7-2|TRBJ1-6
ASSLASGQSNSPLH
>TRBV10-2|TRBJ2-1
ASGPLSGKYNEQF
>TRBV23-1|TRBJ1-1
ASSQSGQGPNRSEAF
>TRBV6-2/TRBV6-3|TRBJ2-3
ASSRTSGSRDTQY